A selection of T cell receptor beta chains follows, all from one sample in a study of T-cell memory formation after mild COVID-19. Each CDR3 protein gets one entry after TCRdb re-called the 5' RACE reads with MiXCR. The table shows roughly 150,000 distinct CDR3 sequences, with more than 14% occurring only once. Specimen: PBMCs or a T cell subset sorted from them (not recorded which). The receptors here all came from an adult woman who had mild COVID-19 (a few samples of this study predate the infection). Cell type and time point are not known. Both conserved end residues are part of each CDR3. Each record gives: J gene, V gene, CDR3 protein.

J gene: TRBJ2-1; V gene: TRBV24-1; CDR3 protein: CATSDLNGGPYNEQFF
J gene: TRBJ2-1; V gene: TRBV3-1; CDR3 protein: CASTQLVGNNEQFF
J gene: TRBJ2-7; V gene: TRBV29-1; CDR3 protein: CSVDDRSGMGAYEQYF
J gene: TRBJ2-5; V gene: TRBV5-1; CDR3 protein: CASSIQGEEETQYF
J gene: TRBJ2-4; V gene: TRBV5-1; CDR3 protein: CASSGEAKNIQYF
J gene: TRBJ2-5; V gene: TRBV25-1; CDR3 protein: CASSDPLAGGPETQYF
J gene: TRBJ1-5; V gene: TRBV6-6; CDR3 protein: CASSYGGTSNQPQHF
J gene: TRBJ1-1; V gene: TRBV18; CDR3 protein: CASSPRASGVGRTEAFF
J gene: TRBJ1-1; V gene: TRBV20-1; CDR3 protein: CSARVPGEAFF
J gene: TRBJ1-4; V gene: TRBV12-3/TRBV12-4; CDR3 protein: CDSSFESSNEKLFF
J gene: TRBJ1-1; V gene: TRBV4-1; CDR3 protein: CASSQRTEENTEAFF
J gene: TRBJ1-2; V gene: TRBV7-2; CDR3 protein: CASSLGQDYGYTF
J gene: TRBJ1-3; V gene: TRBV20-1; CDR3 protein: CSARVGGLSGNTIYF
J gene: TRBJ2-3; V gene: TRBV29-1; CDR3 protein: CSGLQGGKDTQYF
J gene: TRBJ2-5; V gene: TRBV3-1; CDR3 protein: CASSRQGQGQETQYF
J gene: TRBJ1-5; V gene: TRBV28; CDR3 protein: CASSLFRGTGNQPQHF
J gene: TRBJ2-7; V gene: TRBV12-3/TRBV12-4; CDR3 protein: CASRPGQESGEQYF
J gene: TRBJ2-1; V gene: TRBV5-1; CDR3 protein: CASSLIVSGNEQFF
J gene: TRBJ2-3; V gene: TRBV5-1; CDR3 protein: CASSLLGTDTQYF
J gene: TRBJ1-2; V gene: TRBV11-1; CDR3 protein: CASSQTYRGLDYGYTF
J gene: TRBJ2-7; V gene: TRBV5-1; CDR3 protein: CASSLGWGTHSYEQYF
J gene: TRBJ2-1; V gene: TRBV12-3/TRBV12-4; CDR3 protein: CASSRPHEGVSNEQFF
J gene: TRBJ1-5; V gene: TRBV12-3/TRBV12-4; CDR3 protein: CASKWGNQPQHF
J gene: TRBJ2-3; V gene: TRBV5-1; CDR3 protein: CASSFPAGTDTQYF
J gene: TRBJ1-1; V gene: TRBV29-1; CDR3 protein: CSVDGGWDTEAFF
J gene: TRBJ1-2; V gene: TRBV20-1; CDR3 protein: CSALLRDRERSQF
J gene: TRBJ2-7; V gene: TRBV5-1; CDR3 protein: CASSLPTNPLEQYF
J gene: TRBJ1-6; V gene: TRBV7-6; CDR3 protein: CASSLLGPNNSPLHF
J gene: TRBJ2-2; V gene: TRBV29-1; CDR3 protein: CSLRDQNTGELFF
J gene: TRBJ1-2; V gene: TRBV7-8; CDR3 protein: CASSPGTGWNYGYTF
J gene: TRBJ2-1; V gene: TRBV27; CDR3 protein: CASRRDNSRSEQFF
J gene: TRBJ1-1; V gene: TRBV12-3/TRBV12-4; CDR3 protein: CASSFDSAYTEAFF
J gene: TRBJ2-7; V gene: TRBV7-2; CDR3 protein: CASSLSRGEQYF
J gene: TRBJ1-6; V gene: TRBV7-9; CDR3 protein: CAVLPLTERNSPLHF
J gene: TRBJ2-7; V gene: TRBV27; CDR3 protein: CASSPGGSGSSYEQYF
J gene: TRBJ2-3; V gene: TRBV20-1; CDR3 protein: CSARDSTEHTQYF
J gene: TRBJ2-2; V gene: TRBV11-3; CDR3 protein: CASSSPTGELFF
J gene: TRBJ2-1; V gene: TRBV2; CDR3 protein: CASSDRVLNEQFF
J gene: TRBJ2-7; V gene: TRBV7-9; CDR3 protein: CASSLSGAYEQYF
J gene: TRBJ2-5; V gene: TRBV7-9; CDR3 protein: CASSFQGLGETQYF
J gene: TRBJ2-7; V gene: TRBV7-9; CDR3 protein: CASSLSVEQYF
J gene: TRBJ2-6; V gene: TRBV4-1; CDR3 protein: CASSQDRGQELSGANVLTF
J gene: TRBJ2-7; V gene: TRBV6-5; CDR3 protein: CASSYSNSGRTYEQYF